A selection of T cell receptor beta chains follows, all from one sample in a study of T cell repertoires in cytomegalovirus infection. MiXCR, run by TCRdb on the reads, gives a single entry per CDR3 protein. The sample has 200,000 to 250,000 distinct CDR3 sequences; around 6.2% are singletons. Sequenced: PBMCs. All receptors derive from a human donor in good health (CMV status not recorded). Some clones in this sample may be carry-over from other donors' samples. The CDR3 runs from the conserved cysteine through the conserved F or W. The D gene is left open where the match is weak. Clone size is not always given. Where it is, it says once, few, many or a class for expanded clones.

>TRBV9|TRBJ1-1|many|15|TRBD1
TGTGCCAGCAGCGTATCCCACAGGGGGGACACTGAAGCTTTCTTT
CASSVSHRGDTEAFF
>TRBV20-1|TRBJ1-5|many|19|NA
TGCAGTGCTAGAGGCCCTCCGCGCCAGGGTGGGAACAGCAATCAGCCCCAGCATTTT
CSARGPPRQGGNSNQPQHF
>TRBV7-9|TRBJ1-1|many|15|TRBD1
TGTGCCAGCAGCTTAGGACAGGGGCTGAACACTGAAGCTTTCTTT
CASSLGQGLNTEAFF
>TRBV5-1|TRBJ2-3|many|14|TRBD1
TGCGCCAGCATGCCGGGACAGTACACAGATACGCAGTATTTT
CASMPGQYTDTQYF
>TRBV20-1|TRBJ2-3|many|13|NA
TGCAGTGCTAGAGGCCGGGGGATAGATACGCAGTATTTT
CSARGRGIDTQYF
>TRBV7-2|TRBJ1-1|many|15|TRBD1
TGTGCCAGCAGCCAAACAGGGGGCAAGTACACTGAAGCTTTCTTT
CASSQTGGKYTEAFF
>TRBV28|TRBJ1-2|NA|14|NA
TGTGCCAGCACGTGGGGGGATAGATTCGGTGGCTACACCTTC
CASTWGDRFGGYTF
>TRBV6-1|TRBJ2-5|many|12|TRBD2
TGTGCCAGCAGCCCCGCGTCTGGGACTATCAACTTC
CASSPASGTINF
>TRBV6-1|TRBJ2-2|many|15|TRBD2
TGTGCCAGCAGTAAGACTAGCCCGCTCACCGGGGAGCTGTTTTTT
CASSKTSPLTGELFF
>TRBV2|TRBJ2-3|many|23|TRBD2
TGTGCCAGCAGATCCCGGAGGGGGCAAATCCCAATGACACTAGCGGGGGGAACAGATACGCAGTATTTT
CASRSRRGQIPMTLAGGTDTQYF
>TRBV15|TRBJ1-5|many|15|TRBD1
TGTGCCACCAGCAGTCGACAGGGTTGGGGTCAGCCCCAGCATTTT
CATSSRQGWGQPQHF
>TRBV6-6|TRBJ2-2|NA|16|NA
TGTGCCAGCAGTTATCTTAGGACAACGAACACCGGGGAGCTGTTTTTT
CASSYLRTTNTGELFF
>TRBV19|TRBJ1-1|many|14|NA
TGTGCCAGTAGTCCCGGACGGCCGAACACTGAAGCTTTCTTT
CASSPGRPNTEAFF
>TRBV14|TRBJ2-7|many|13|NA
TGTGCCAGCAGCCAAGCCAGGATCTACGAGCAGTACTTC
CASSQARIYEQYF
>TRBV11-2|TRBJ2-2|many|17|TRBD2
TGTGCCAGCAGCGGACGACTAGCGGGGGGGCGGGGCGGGGAGCTGTTTTTT
CASSGRLAGGRGGELFF
>TRBV6-2/TRBV6-3|TRBJ2-1|NA|16|NA
TGTGCCAGCAGTCCCCACGCGGTGAGCTCCTACAATGAGCAGTTCTTC
CASSPHAVSSYNEQFF
>TRBV7-2|TRBJ1-1|many|14|NA
TGTGCCAGCAGCTCCTCAGGGAAGAACACTGAAGCTTTCTTT
CASSSSGKNTEAFF
>TRBV7-2|TRBJ2-7|many|14|NA
TGTGCCAGCAGCTTCGTGACTAGCTCCTACGAGCAGTACTTC
CASSFVTSSYEQYF
>TRBV5-1|TRBJ2-5|NA|13|NA
TGCGCCAGCAGCTTCGGGAACGTTGAGACCCAGTACTTC
CASSFGNVETQYF
>TRBV7-8|TRBJ2-1|many|16|NA
TGTGCCAGCAGCCCCAGGGGGGCGGGGACCTTCAATGAGCAGTTCTTC
CASSPRGAGTFNEQFF
>TRBV6-1|TRBJ1-5|many|14|NA
TGTGCCAGCAGCCAGGGAATAAGCAATCAGCCCCAGCATTTT
CASSQGISNQPQHF
>TRBV7-2|TRBJ2-7|many|14|NA
TGTGCCAGCAGTAACAACCGGGCCGCCTACGAGCAGTACTTC
CASSNNRAAYEQYF
>TRBV28|TRBJ1-6|many|15|NA
TGTGCCAGCAGCACTCCAACAGGAGATAATTCACCCCTCCACTTT
CASSTPTGDNSPLHF
>TRBV20-1|TRBJ2-7|many|13|TRBD2
TGCAGTGCTAACCGGGGGGGATCCTACGAGCAGTACTTC
CSANRGGSYEQYF
>TRBV6-5|TRBJ1-5|many|13|NA
TGTGCCAGCCAAAAGGGAAGCAATCAGCCCCAGCATTTT
CASQKGSNQPQHF
>TRBV6-2/TRBV6-3|TRBJ1-1|NA|14|NA
TGTGCCAGCAGTTACTTTTCTGGGGGGACTGAAGCTTTCTTT
CASSYFSGGTEAFF
>TRBV2|TRBJ1-1|many|15|TRBD1
TGTGCCAGCAGTGAACGGGGACAGGGGATCACTGAAGCTTTCTTT
CASSERGQGITEAFF
>TRBV10-3|TRBJ2-6|many|17|NA
TGTGCCATCAGTGGGGCAGGGATCATCTCTGGGGCCAACGTCCTGACTTTC
CAISGAGIISGANVLTF
>TRBV5-1|TRBJ1-2|NA|13|NA
TGCGCCAGCAGCTTGGCCGGACAGCTCGGCTACACCTTC
CASSLAGQLGYTF
>TRBV5-1|TRBJ2-5|many|14|NA
TGCGCCAGCAGCTTGGCAGGGTTAGGAGAGACCCAGTACTTC
CASSLAGLGETQYF
>TRBV29-1|TRBJ2-5|many|12|NA
TGCAGCGTCCTGACACAGCGAGAGACCCAGTACTTC
CSVLTQRETQYF
>TRBV5-1|TRBJ1-4|NA|14|NA
TGCGCCAGCAGCTGGGGTCCCGGGGGTGAAAAACTGTTTTTT
CASSWGPGGEKLFF
>TRBV30|TRBJ1-5|many|15|NA
TGTGCCTGGAGCACAGGGTCGGGTAGCAATCAGCCCCAGCATTTT
CAWSTGSGSNQPQHF
>TRBV20-1|TRBJ2-2|many|14|TRBD2
TGCAGTGCTAGGGCTAGCGGGGGTGCCGGGGAGCTGTTTTTT
CSARASGGAGELFF
>TRBV7-2|TRBJ1-5|many|15|NA
TGTGCCAGCAGCTTAAAGACCGGGACGTCTCAGCCCCAGCATTTT
CASSLKTGTSQPQHF
>TRBV6-2/TRBV6-3|TRBJ1-1|many|12|NA
TGTGCCAGCAGCCGGGGACAAGCTGAAGCTTTCTTT
CASSRGQAEAFF
>TRBV29-1|TRBJ1-2|few|13|NA
TGCAGCGTCCGCCCCGGGAAAAACTATGGCTACACCTTC
CSVRPGKNYGYTF
>TRBV7-9|TRBJ1-2|NA|13|NA
TGTGCCAGCCACAGAACAGGAAACTATGGCTACACCTTC
CASHRTGNYGYTF
>TRBV5-1|TRBJ2-7|many|13|NA
TGCGCCAGCAGCAAGACAGGTACCTACGAGCAGTACTTC
CASSKTGTYEQYF
>TRBV5-6|TRBJ2-3|NA|13|NA
TGTGCCAGCAGCTTGGCCTTGAGGTCCCAGCAGTATTTT
CASSLALRSQQYF